This paragraph covers one T cell receptor beta chain sequence. This clone has a handful of counts. Its antigen specificity is not known. Base-call qualities are not available, and no considerably larger clone is one nucleotide away. CDR1 and CDR2, per the germline V gene, are KGHSH and LQKENI. V lost 2 bases and J lost 3 bases; the stretch between them is 5 bases long. The cysteine opens and the phenylalanine closes a CDR3 of 12 amino acids. CDR3 DNA is the only sequence kept; it has 36 bases, read in frame from the first base. The data were taken from a study of T cell changes during pregnancy in multiple sclerosis (dated by TCRdb to between 2019 and 2020). Notes on the research overall: Changes in the T cell repertoire over the course of pregnancy were examined in this study in women with multiple sclerosis.

The library came from the immunoSEQ multiplex PCR assay. TCRdb stores this immuneACCESS table with in-frame sequences only. Part of the clones is absent; in the studies checked, under half of the shortfall reflects unresolved V genes, and no reason is known for the rest. This sample is represented by about 69,000 clones; over 80% of them were singletons. In total, the top ten clones hold roughly 2% of the sample. The chain uses TRBV18 and TRBJ2-7, with the D gene not clear enough to name. The clonotype originates from a female donor in good health, enrolled as a control in a pregnancy study. The sequencing here drew on peripheral blood, taken in the third trimester of pregnancy. The nucleotide sequence is given as TGTGCCAGCTCACCAAACAGCTACGAGCAGTACTTC. It codes for CASSPNSYEQYF.